Listed here are 28 T cell receptor beta chains from one sample, sequenced in a study of blood T cell repertoires in COVID-19. Assay: immunoSEQ multiplex PCR; the TCRdb copy retains only in-frame clones and omits some. The sample lists some 250,000 clones, about 90% occurring once. Sequencing was done on a sample of PBMCs or T cells enriched from blood (not recorded which). These receptors were collected from a human donor in a cohort exposed to, infected with or recovered from COVID-19 (not recorded which). The donor label of this sample is uncertain.

The genes are TRBV19 and TRBJ2-7; 7 positions match TRBD1. Trimming cost V 1 base and J 6 bases; bases outside gene matches: 6. CDR1 is LNHDA, CDR2 SQIVND, per germline (reference sequence). The CDR3 sequence is 14 residues long. The CDR3 protein is CASSIGSRGSEQYF. DNA of the CDR3: TGTGCCAGTAGTATAGGTAGCAGGGGGAGCGAGCAGTACTTC.

V is TRBV28 and J is TRBJ2-7, with 10 nucleotides matching TRBD1. V lost 3 bases to trimming and J lost 5 bases; unmatched junction nucleotides: 7. This CDR3 is built from 15 residues. The germline CDR1 and CDR2 sequences are MDHEN and SYDVKM. The CDR3 here is CASSFSGQGFHEQYF. The CDR3 DNA reads as TGTGCCAGCAGTTTTTCGGGACAGGGGTTTCACGAGCAGTACTTC.

The V and J genes are TRBV5-4 and TRBJ2-7; 8 bases are a match to TRBD1. V was pared by 4 bases and J by 5 bases, with 14 bases of the junction left unmatched. The CDR3 is made up of 16 amino acids. From germline, CDR1 is SGHNT and CDR2 YYREEE (reference sequence). The CDR3 loop reads CASSTGGGQGKDEQYF. The CDR3 region has the DNA TGTGCCAGCAGCACTGGGGGCGGACAGGGAAAAGACGAGCAGTACTTC. The whole variable domain, filled in from reference TRBV5-4 and TRBJ2-7, reads ETGVTQSPTHLIKTRGQQVTLRCSSQSGHNTVSWYQQALGQGPQFIFQYYREEENGRGNFPPRFSGLQFPNYSSELNVNALELDDSALYLCASSTGGGQGKDEQYFGPGTRLTVT.

This clone was picked up a small number of times. The chain couples TRBV30 to TRBJ1-4; the D is unclear. Trimming stripped 1 base from V and 3 bases from J, with 12 bases between. The CDR3 is made up of 15 amino acids. Germline V gives CDR1 GTSNPN, CDR2 SVGIG (reference sequence). This CDR3 reads CAWSGEPGANEKLFF. CDR3 nucleotides: TGTGCCTGGAGTGGAGAGCCGGGAGCTAATGAAAAACTGTTTTTT.

The rearrangement joins TRBV6-5 to TRBJ1-4; D is undetermined. Between the trimmed V and J ends, which lost 5 bases and 6 bases, there was a span of 13 bases. CDR3 length: 14 residues. Germline V CDR1 and CDR2: MNHEY, SVGAGI. The CDR3 DNA sequence: TGTGCCAGCAGTACCCATTGGGCCGATGAAAAACTGTTTTTT. Its translation: CASSTHWADEKLFF.

The chain is built from TRBV5-8 and TRBJ2-3, with D possibly TRBD2 on 6 matching bases. V was cut by 2 bases and J by 0 bases, with 7 bases left in between. Germline CDR1 reads SGHTS; CDR2 reads YDEGEE. This CDR3 contains 14 residues. The CDR3 loop is CASSFGGSTDTQYF. CDR3 sequence (DNA): TGTGCCAGCAGCTTCGGAGGGAGCACAGATACGCAGTATTTT. The whole variable domain, filled in from reference TRBV5-8 and TRBJ2-3, reads EAGVTQSPTHLIKTRGQQATLRCSPISGHTSVYWYQQALGLGLQFLLWYDEGEERNRGNFPPRFSGRQFPNYSSELNVNALELEDSALYLCASSFGGSTDTQYFGPGTRLTVL.

The genes are TRBV19 and TRBJ2-1, with 8 positions matching TRBD2. Germline V gives CDR1 LNHDA, CDR2 SQIVND (reference sequence). The CDR3 is 16 residues long. V lost 5 bases to trimming and J lost 3 bases; unmatched junction nucleotides: 9. The chain's CDR3 is CASSGLAGSYYNEQFF. As DNA, the CDR3 is TGTGCCAGTAGTGGATTAGCGGGGTCTTACTACAATGAGCAGTTCTTC.

The chain carries TRBV7-3 and TRBJ1-1, with a weak D call TRBD1 (6 bases). This CDR3 contains 14 residues. Between the trimmed V and J ends, which lost 4 bases and 1 base, there was a span of 10 bases. CDR1 and CDR2 (germline): SGHTA, FQGTGA. This CDR3 reads CASSSQGPNTEAFF. CDR3 in DNA: TGTGCCAGCAGCTCACAGGGTCCGAACACTGAAGCTTTCTTT.

This clone was recorded only once. V usage is TRBV24-1 and J usage is TRBJ2-2; a weak D match, TRBD1 (6 bases). V lost 0 bases to trimming and J lost 2 bases, with 21 bases between them. In germline, CDR1 is KGHDR, CDR2 SFDVKD. The CDR3 is made up of 20 amino acids. The CDR3: CATSDLPFCRGRVNTGELFF. In DNA, the CDR3 is TGTGCCACCAGTGATTTGCCTTTTTGCAGGGGTCGAGTAAACACCGGGGAGCTGTTTTTT.

The CDR3 reads CASSPGGVSQETQYF. CDR3 in DNA: TGTGCCAGCAGCCCTGGCGGGGTCAGCCAAGAGACCCAGTACTTC. The chain has TRBV11-3 and TRBJ2-5; TRBD2 is a possible D gene (6 bases). V was trimmed by 5 bases and J by 1 base, leaving 14 bases between them. The CDR3 is 15 residues long. Germline V gives CDR1 SGHNT, CDR2 YENEEA.

This CDR3 is CASSPRGMNTEAFF. The CDR3, as DNA: TGCGCCAGCAGCCCCCGGGGGATGAACACTGAAGCTTTCTTT. The V gene is TRBV4-1, the J gene TRBJ1-1; possibly TRBD1 for D (5 bases). Looked up from germline, CDR1 is MGHRA and CDR2 is YSYEKL. The CDR3 is made up of 14 amino acids. V dropped 4 bases and J dropped 0 bases, with 9 bases sitting between them.

The chain couples TRBV7-2 to TRBJ2-5; 12 nucleotides line up with TRBD2. The CDR3 totals 17 residues. Germline CDR1 reads SGHTA; CDR2 reads FQGNSA. V shed 5 bases and J 5 bases; nucleotides not matched to a gene: 12. CDR3 bases: TGTGCCAGCAGCGAGCCCCTAGCGGGGGGGCGGAAGGAGACCCAGTACTTC. It yields the protein CASSEPLAGGRKETQYF.

The chain is built from TRBV30 and TRBJ1-4; D not resolved. Germline V gene data show CDR1 as GTSNPN and CDR2 as SVGIG (reference sequence). V lost 1 base, J lost 8 bases, and 11 bases lay in between. There are 13 residues in the CDR3. The CDR3: CAWSAGNGEKLFF. The CDR3, as DNA: TGTGCCTGGAGTGCGGGGAATGGAGAAAAACTGTTTTTT.

The rearrangement joins TRBV4-1 to TRBJ1-2; TRBD1 might be the D (5 bases). V was cut by 1 base and J by 2 bases, with 14 bases left in between. The germline CDR1 and CDR2 sequences are MGHRA and YSYEKL. The length of the CDR3 is 16 residues. CDR3 loop: CASSQVIAGPNYGYTF. The CDR3 DNA is TGCGCCAGCAGCCAAGTGATTGCGGGGCCGAACTATGGCTACACCTTC.

The rearrangement joins TRBV30 to TRBJ2-7; TRBD1 aligns across 8 bases. CDR3 length: 13 residues. Germline V gene data show CDR1 as GTSNPN and CDR2 as SVGIG (reference sequence). Losses at the gene ends were 7 bases for V and 0 bases for J; bases not matched to a gene: 5. CDR3 loop: CASTTGASYEQYF. In nucleotides, the CDR3 is TGTGCCTCGACGACAGGGGCCTCCTACGAGCAGTACTTC.

The chain uses TRBV4-2 and TRBJ1-2; 8 nucleotides line up with TRBD1. V was clipped by 0 bases and J by 4 bases; unmatched bases: 7. This CDR3 region has 16 residues. CDR1 and CDR2 from the germline V gene are LGHNA and YNFKEQ. The CDR3 spells CASSQENGDRPYGYTF. In DNA form, the CDR3 reads TGTGCCAGCAGCCAAGAAAACGGGGACAGGCCCTATGGCTACACCTTC.

This clone was detected only a few times. The chain links TRBV6-5 to TRBJ1-2; weak D call: TRBD1 (5 bases). Germline V gives CDR1 MNHEY, CDR2 SVGAGI. This CDR3 contains 15 residues. The V end was cut by 0 bases, the J end by 4 bases, with 12 bases between. The CDR3 DNA follows: TGTGCCAGCAGTTACTCGCCTGCCGGGGGCTATGGCTACACCTTC. Translated, it gives CASSYSPAGGYGYTF.

The chain carries TRBV5-3 and TRBJ1-5; no reliable D call. TRBV5-3 is classed as an ORF, of uncertain function. V was clipped by 4 bases and J by 5 bases, with 13 bases between them. This CDR3 contains 14 residues. The CDR3 DNA follows: TGTGCCAGAAGCGATATACGAGTGGATCAGCCCCAGCATTTT. This translates into CARSDIRVDQPQHF.

J is TRBJ1-1 and V is TRBV24-1; D possibly corresponds to TRBD1 (5 bases). Per germline, CDR1 KGHDR and CDR2 SFDVKD. The CDR3 runs 14 residues. The ends were cut back, 5 bases at V and 6 bases at J, with 15 bases in the middle. As DNA, the CDR3 is TGTGCCACCAGTGCAGGGAATTCTGGGTCTGAAGCTTTCTTT. Protein product: CATSAGNSGSEAFF.

The chain couples TRBV6-5 to TRBJ1-4, with D possibly being TRBD1 (5 bases). V was pared by 7 bases and J by 5 bases, with 11 bases between. Germline V gene sequence: CDR1 MNHEY, CDR2 SVGAGI. The CDR3 is 13 residues long. The CDR3 DNA reads as TGTGCCAGCACTTGGGGGGAGAATGAAAAACTGTTTTTT. Its translation: CASTWGENEKLFF.

This clone has a handful of counts. The genes are TRBV5-1 and TRBJ2-5, with a tentative D call TRBD1 (6 bases). V shed 4 bases and J shed 4 bases, with 14 bases lying between them. Germline lookup yields CDR1 SGHRS and CDR2 YFSETQ. This CDR3 contains 14 residues. In DNA form, the CDR3 reads TGCGCCAGCAGCGGCCAGGGGTCCGGAGAGACCCAGTACTTC. Its protein product is CASSGQGSGETQYF.

This clone was seen only once. The V gene is TRBV28, the J gene TRBJ2-5, with D hard to call. This CDR3 has 14 residues. V lost 7 bases and J lost 3, with 15 bases in between. Germline lookup yields CDR1 MDHEN and CDR2 SYDVKM. Written as DNA, the CDR3 is TGTGCCAGCACAGAGACAACAAGAAAAGAGACCCAGTACTTC. Protein product: CASTETTRKETQYF.

In this sample, this clone turned up once. This chain links TRBV5-8 with TRBJ2-3, with 9 bases fitting TRBD2. The CDR3 loop spans 15 amino acids. CDR1 SGHTS and CDR2 YDEGEE come from the germline V gene. V was clipped by 0 bases and J by 2 bases; unmatched bases: 1. Written as DNA, the CDR3 is TGTGCCAGCAGCTTGGGACTAGCGGCCACAGATACGCAGTATTTT. Residues: CASSLGLAATDTQYF.

This chain links TRBV6-6 with TRBJ2-1; 8 nucleotides match TRBD2. Germline-derived CDR1 and CDR2 are MNHNY and SVGAGI (reference sequence). The CDR3 sequence is 21 residues long. The V and J ends lost 5 bases and 1 base, in that order; junction bases with no gene match: 22. CDR3 in amino acids: CASSPSLKPGLDPSSYNEQFF. The CDR3 DNA follows: TGTGCCAGCAGTCCGTCCTTAAAGCCGGGACTAGACCCTTCATCCTACAATGAGCAGTTCTTC.

The genes are TRBV9 and TRBJ2-5, with 8 bases identical to TRBD2. In germline, CDR1 is SGDLS, CDR2 YYNGEE. This CDR3 spans 15 amino acids. V lost 2 bases, J lost 5 bases, and 8 bases stayed unmatched. CDR3 residues: CASSVALAEGETQYF. The CDR3 DNA follows: TGTGCCAGCAGCGTCGCACTAGCGGAGGGGGAGACCCAGTACTTC. The entire variable domain, with the rest obtained from reference TRBV9 and TRBJ2-5, is as follows: DSGVTQTPKHLITATGQRVTLRCSPRSGDLSVYWYQQSLDQGLQFLIQYYNGEERAKGNILERFSAQQFPDLHSELNLSSLELGDSALYFCASSVALAEGETQYFGPGTRLLVL.

The chain links TRBV19 to TRBJ2-7; 8 bases fit TRBD1. The CDR3 is made up of 14 amino acids. Germline trimming cut 2 bases from V and 4 bases from J; bases unmatched to any gene: 4. Germline CDR1 and CDR2: LNHDA and SQIVND (reference sequence). The CDR3 nucleotides read TGTGCCAGTAGTATATTGGGACAGGTATACGAGCAGTACTTC. As protein: CASSILGQVYEQYF.

The V call is TRBV19, the J call TRBJ2-7; D might be TRBD1 (5 bases). From germline, CDR1 is LNHDA and CDR2 SQIVND (reference sequence). The CDR3 runs 16 residues. Trimming left V 5 bases short and J 0 bases short, with 17 bases between. This CDR3 is CASSDGAGLSSYEQYF. In nucleotides, the CDR3 is TGTGCCAGTAGTGATGGTGCAGGGCTCAGCTCCTACGAGCAGTACTTC.

The chain couples TRBV6-2 or TRBV6-3 to TRBJ2-1, with 9 bases that match TRBD2. Germline values: CDR1 MNHEY, CDR2 SVGEGT. CDR3 size: 17 residues. Trimming at V came to 0 bases and at J to 4 bases, leaving 7 bases not matched to a gene. CDR3 sequence: CASSYSPPSGVYNEQFF. For the CDR3, the DNA is TGTGCCAGCAGTTACTCTCCCCCTAGCGGGGTATACAATGAGCAGTTCTTC.